Each of the 27 T cell receptor beta chains below was sequenced from the same sample in a study of human T cells and chemical hapten exposure. MiXCR was run by TCRdb on the RACE reads, yielding one entry per CDR3 protein. The sample carries about 80,000 distinct CDR3 sequences, roughly 15% recorded once. Time point reported: pre-sensitization, week 0. Treatment in this sample: therapeutic diphenylcyclopropenone sensitization with weekly scalp DPC. The source material was whole blood, sampled in connection with sensitization to the hapten diphenylcyclopropenone (DPC). Receptors originate from a woman aged 45-60 years with alopecia areata. Some clones in this sample may be carry-over from other donors' samples.

The chain combines TRBV20-1 with TRBJ1-1; no clear D. The CDR3 has 12 residues. Per the germline V gene, CDR1 is DFQATT and CDR2 is SNEGSKA (reference sequence). Trimming stripped 3 bases from V and 4 bases from J, with 9 bases between. The CDR3 nucleotides read TGCAGTGCTAGGCTGAGAGGCACTGAAGCTTTCTTT. Translating it yields CSARLRGTEAFF.

This clonotype showed up just a few times. This rearrangement joins TRBV6-5 to TRBJ2-3; D might be TRBD1 (5 bases). The CDR3 totals 11 residues. The germline CDR1 and CDR2 sequences are MNHEY and SVGAGI. V lost 7 bases, J lost 5 bases, and 7 bases lay in between. The CDR3 coding sequence is TGTGCCAGCAAGGGGCAAGATACGCAGTATTTT. Amino acids: CASKGQDTQYF.

The V call is TRBV6-5, the J call TRBJ2-7, with D unclear. The length of the CDR3 is 15 residues. The V gene's germline CDR1 is MNHEY and CDR2 SVGAGI. Trimming removed 0 bases at V and 6 bases at J, with 15 bases between. The CDR3 DNA reads TGTGCCAGCAGTTACTCGAGAGTCTCCCTCGGCGAGCAGTACTTC. It translates to CASSYSRVSLGEQYF.

This chain uses TRBV10-3 with TRBJ2-7; TRBD1 matches at 7 bases. V lost 10 bases to trimming and J lost 2 bases; unmatched junction nucleotides: 8. CDR1 is ENHRY, CDR2 SYGVKD, per germline. This CDR3 region has 13 residues. In DNA form, the CDR3 reads TGTGCCACGGGCCAGGGGGAAGCCTACGAGCAGTACTTC. Its translation is CATGQGEAYEQYF.

This clonotype showed up just a few times. The rearrangement links TRBV11-2 to TRBJ2-2, with 7 nucleotides matching TRBD1. Germline V CDR1 and CDR2: SGHAT, FQNNGV. V was pared by 5 bases and J by 1 base, with 7 bases of the junction left unmatched. CDR3 length: 16 amino acids. CDR3 DNA sequence: TGTGCCAGCAGCCCCACCAGGGGGTGGAACACCGGGGAGCTGTTTTTT. Translation: CASSPTRGWNTGELFF.

This clonotype was detected only a few times. This chain connects TRBV29-1 to TRBJ2-7; 9 nucleotides match TRBD1. The CDR3 has 12 amino acids. Looked up from germline, CDR1 is SQVTM and CDR2 is ANQGSEA. Trimming at V came to 7 bases and at J to 3 bases, leaving 4 bases not matched to a gene. CDR3 protein: CSAGQGIYEQYF. CDR3 in DNA: TGCAGCGCCGGACAGGGGATCTACGAGCAGTACTTC.

This clonotype was recorded a few times. This chain uses TRBV6-2 or TRBV6-3 with TRBJ2-1; possibly TRBD2 for D (7 bases). This CDR3 is 14 amino acids long. Trimming removed 6 bases at V and 9 bases at J, with 18 bases between. The germline CDR1 and CDR2 sequences are MNHEY and SVGEGT. CDR3 region: CASRPGAGVSEQFF. CDR3 bases: TGTGCCAGCAGACCGGGGGCGGGAGTGAGTGAGCAGTTCTTC.

The chain joins TRBV28 to TRBJ1-5, with D maybe TRBD1 (5 bases). CDR1 is MDHEN, CDR2 SYDVKM, per germline. The V gene lost 3 bases and the J gene lost 3 bases, with 12 bases spanning the gap. This CDR3 contains 15 residues. The CDR3 is CASSFSGTHNQPQHF. CDR3 nucleotides: TGTGCCAGCAGTTTTAGCGGGACCCACAATCAGCCCCAGCATTTT.

The chain is built from TRBV7-9 and TRBJ1-5, with TRBD1 matching over 10 bases. Trimming cost V 5 bases and J 5 bases; bases outside gene matches: 6. Germline V gene data show CDR1 as SEHNR and CDR2 as FQNEAQ (reference sequence). The CDR3 is made up of 15 amino acids. Written as DNA, the CDR3 is TGTGCCAGCAGCCCCGGGACAGGGGTCGATCAGCCCCAGCATTTT. Protein: CASSPGTGVDQPQHF.

This clonotype was seen ten or more times. This chain uses TRBV7-9 with TRBJ2-4; TRBD2 matches at 10 bases. V lost 5 bases to trimming and J lost 8 bases; unmatched junction nucleotides: 6. Germline loops: CDR1 SEHNR, CDR2 FQNEAQ (reference sequence). The CDR3 covers 14 residues. CDR3 sequence (DNA): TGTGCCAGCAGCACAGGGACTAGCGCGGACATTCAGTACTTC. Protein: CASSTGTSADIQYF.

This clonotype was picked up a small number of times. J is TRBJ2-3 and V is TRBV5-1; 10 bases fit TRBD1. Germline V gene sequence: CDR1 SGHRS, CDR2 YFSETQ. This CDR3 is 17 amino acids long. V lost 0 bases, J lost 6 bases, and 10 bases stayed unmatched. CDR3 bases: TGCGCCAGCAGCTTGGGCCACCGGGACAGGGGTGTCGATACGCAGTATTTT. As protein: CASSLGHRDRGVDTQYF.

The V call is TRBV7-9, the J call TRBJ2-1; D is perhaps TRBD2 (6 bases). Per the germline V gene, CDR1 is SEHNR and CDR2 is FQNEAQ (reference sequence). The CDR3 is made up of 15 amino acids. V lost 5 bases and J lost 6, with 17 bases in between. The CDR3: CASSQTGGYTNEQFF. The CDR3 DNA reads as TGTGCCAGCAGCCAGACTGGGGGGTACACCAATGAGCAGTTCTTC.

This clonotype appeared a few times. The CDR3 DNA is TGCAGCGGGCAAACAGGGGATCCCTCCTACGAGCAGTACTTC. Encoded protein: CSGQTGDPSYEQYF. This chain joins TRBV29-1 and TRBJ2-7; 7 bases are shared with TRBD1. The V and J ends lost 7 bases and 0 bases, in that order; junction bases with no gene match: 9. Germline V gene lookup returns CDR1 SQVTM and CDR2 ANQGSEA. The CDR3 is made up of 14 amino acids.

This clonotype came up a few times. The chain joins TRBV7-2 to TRBJ2-3, with D perhaps TRBD2 (5 bases). Germline assignment: CDR1 SGHTA and CDR2 FQGNSA. The CDR3 totals 16 residues. Trimming removed 4 bases at V and 4 bases at J, with 18 bases between. CDR3 region: CASSSGRTGIADTQYF. DNA of the CDR3: TGTGCCAGCAGCTCCGGACGGACTGGGATCGCAGATACGCAGTATTTT.

This clonotype has a handful of counts. The chain joins TRBV7-9 to TRBJ2-1, with D hard to call. V was shortened by 6 bases and J by 10 bases, with 13 bases between the two germline ends. Germline assignment: CDR1 SEHNR and CDR2 FQNEAQ (reference sequence). CDR3 length: 12 residues. CDR3 loop: CASSLGPGEQFF. CDR3 DNA sequence: TGTGCCAGCAGTCTTGGACCGGGCGAGCAGTTCTTC.

The chain recombines TRBV7-2 with TRBJ2-1, with D tentatively TRBD2 (7 bases). There are 16 residues in the CDR3. Germline V lookup: CDR1 SGHTA, CDR2 FQGNSA. V dropped 2 bases and J dropped 5 bases, with 16 bases sitting between them. CDR3 sequence (DNA): TGTGCCAGCAGCTTATCCGCGGGGGCCCTTGACAATGAGCAGTTCTTC. It is translated as CASSLSAGALDNEQFF.

The chain employs TRBV20-1 and TRBJ2-3; 12 bases agree with TRBD2. The CDR3 consists of 15 residues. CDR1 is DFQATT and CDR2 is SNEGSKA in the germline V gene (reference sequence). Unmatched junction bases numbered 4, after V lost 6 bases and J lost 0 bases. CDR3 residues: CSATGTSGSTDTQYF. The CDR3 DNA is TGCAGTGCCACCGGGACTAGCGGGAGCACAGATACGCAGTATTTT.

V and J are TRBV7-9 and TRBJ1-1, with a tentative D call TRBD1 (5 bases). V was cut by 3 bases and J by 0 bases, with 8 bases left in between. The CDR3 has 14 residues. CDR1 is SEHNR and CDR2 is FQNEAQ in the germline V gene (reference sequence). For the CDR3, the DNA is TGTGCCAGCAGCTTTTCACAGGTGAACACTGAAGCTTTCTTT. It codes for CASSFSQVNTEAFF.

The gene calls are TRBV7-6 and TRBJ2-5; 7 nucleotides match TRBD2. V was pared by 7 bases and J by 3 bases, with 8 bases of the junction left unmatched. Germline V gene data show CDR1 as SGHVS and CDR2 as FNYEAQ. This CDR3 has 14 residues. CDR3 DNA sequence: TGTGCCAGCACCACCTGGGGGGGGAAAGAGACCCAGTACTTC. This gives the protein CASTTWGGKETQYF.

This clonotype appeared many times. J is TRBJ2-2 and V is TRBV5-4, with no clear D. V lost 3 bases to trimming and J lost 12 bases, with 12 bases between them. CDR3 length: 12 residues. CDR1 and CDR2 (germline): SGHNT, YYREEE (reference sequence). CDR3 sequence (DNA): TGTGCCAGCAGCTCGGACGGTGCGCAGCTGTTTTTT. This sequence encodes CASSSDGAQLFF. Full variable domain (remainder filled in from reference TRBV5-4 and TRBJ2-2): ETGVTQSPTHLIKTRGQQVTLRCSSQSGHNTVSWYQQALGQGPQFIFQYYREEENGRGNFPPRFSGLQFPNYSSELNVNALELDDSALYLCASSSDGAQLFFGEGSRLTVL.

There are a few counts of this clonotype. This sequence joins TRBV3-1 and TRBJ2-4; no clear D. Germline CDR1 LGHDT, CDR2 YNNKEL (reference sequence). The CDR3 totals 14 residues. With 3 bases removed from V and 0 bases from J, the gap between germline ends came to 6 bases. Here the CDR3 DNA reads TGTGCCAGCAGCCACAATGTAGCCAAAAACATTCAGTACTTC. It encodes CASSHNVAKNIQYF.

This clonotype has a handful of counts. This rearrangement joins TRBV28 to TRBJ1-6; no firm D call. V was pared by 10 bases and J by 0 bases, with 13 bases between. The germline CDR1 and CDR2 sequences are MDHEN and SYDVKM. This CDR3 has 15 amino acids. CDR3: CATSSTNSYNSPLHF. As DNA, the CDR3 is TGTGCCACCTCCTCGACTAACTCCTATAATTCACCCCTCCACTTT.

The chain combines TRBV9 with TRBJ2-5; the D is unclear. There are 13 residues in the CDR3. Deletions cut 4 bases from V and 5 bases from J, with 12 bases between. CDR1 is SGDLS and CDR2 is YYNGEE in the germline V gene. The CDR3 sequence is CASSFTGDETQYF. Written as DNA, the CDR3 is TGTGCCAGCAGCTTCACTGGGGATGAGACCCAGTACTTC.

This clonotype was counted only a few times. This rearrangement joins TRBV12-3 or TRBV12-4 to TRBJ1-5, with TRBD1 matching over 7 bases. J lost 9 bases, V lost 6 bases, and 14 bases had no gene match. The CDR3 covers 15 residues. In DNA form, the CDR3 reads TGTGCCAGCAGCGGACAGGCCGGGAGTGACTCGCCCCAGCATTTT. This codes for CASSGQAGSDSPQHF.

V is TRBV30 and J is TRBJ2-4; 7 bases match TRBD1. Per the germline V gene, CDR1 is GTSNPN and CDR2 is SVGIG (reference sequence). The CDR3 totals 15 residues. The J segment lost 2 bases and the V segment lost 3 bases, leaving 7 bases of the junction unmatched. The CDR3 DNA reads TGTGCCTGGAGCTTTTTGACAGGGCCCAAAAACATTCAGTACTTC. Its translation: CAWSFLTGPKNIQYF.

This clonotype was counted at least ten times. The chain links TRBV6-1 to TRBJ1-1; D is unclear. Germline CDR1 MNHNS, CDR2 SASEGT. The CDR3 sequence is 14 residues long. V lost 0 bases and J lost 3, with 8 bases in between. The DNA for the CDR3 is TGTGCCAGCAGTGAAGCAGGACCTGACACTGAAGCTTTCTTT. Its protein is CASSEAGPDTEAFF.

This clonotype has at least ten counts. The V call is TRBV7-9, the J call TRBJ2-4, with a possible D match to TRBD1 (5 bases). V was shortened by 5 bases and J by 6 bases, with 11 bases between the two germline ends. CDR3 length equals 13 residues. The germline V gene encodes CDR1 SEHNR and CDR2 FQNEAQ (reference sequence). Here the CDR3 reads CASSRDSRNIQYF. The CDR3 DNA follows: TGTGCCAGCAGCCGAGACAGTAGAAACATTCAGTACTTC.